The rows below give T cell receptor beta chains drawn from one sample of a study of cytomegalovirus exposure and HLA in healthy donors. TCRdb's table, derived via immunoSEQ multiplex PCR, lists solely in-frame clones and lacks some. The sample records about 76,000 clones, around 70% being singletons. Sequences were obtained from PBMCs. The receptors originated from a woman in her thirties or forties in good health and CMV-seropositive. The CDR3 runs from the conserved cysteine through the conserved F or W. Each record gives: J gene, V gene, D gene, clone size, CDR3 DNA, CDR3 protein. A D gene is named only where the DNA matches it firmly. Only part of the rows carry a size: once, few, many, or a class if the clone is expanded.

>TRBJ2-3|TRBV5-1|NA|NA
TGCGCCAGCAGCCAAAGCTCAGATACGCAGTATTTT
CASSQSSDTQYF
>TRBJ2-1|TRBV7-9|TRBD2|few
TGTGCCAGCAGCCCCACTAGCGGGAAGAGTAGAAATGAGCAGTTCTTC
CASSPTSGKSRNEQFF
>TRBJ2-4|TRBV9|TRBD2|NA
TGTGCCAGCAGCCCGGGACTAGCGGGGAGACTAGCCAAAAACATTCAGTACTTC
CASSPGLAGRLAKNIQYF
>TRBJ1-5|TRBV5-1|NA|few
TGCGCCAGCAGCCAGGACCCAGGGCAGCCCCAGCATTTT
CASSQDPGQPQHF
>TRBJ1-2|TRBV19|NA|NA
TGTGCCAGTAGTATAGATCTGGTCGGAGGACCCAAGTATGGCTACACCTTC
CASSIDLVGGPKYGYTF
>TRBJ2-3|TRBV29-1|NA|NA
TGCAGCGTTGACACTAGCACAGATACGCAGTATTTT
CSVDTSTDTQYF
>TRBJ1-2|TRBV13|TRBD1|NA
TGTGCCAGCAGCTCCGACAGGGGATCTGACTATGGCTACACCTTC
CASSSDRGSDYGYTF
>TRBJ2-2|TRBV4-1|NA|NA
TGCGCCAGCTGGGGGCCCGGGGAGCTGTTTTTT
CASWGPGELFF
>TRBJ2-5|TRBV27|NA|NA
TGTGCCAGCAGTGGGATAGGGGGAGGGAAAGAGACCCAGTACTTC
CASSGIGGGKETQYF
>TRBJ2-3|TRBV9|NA|NA
TGTGCCAGCAGCCGAATCGCAGGGGAGAGGGCAGATACGCAGTATTTT
CASSRIAGERADTQYF
>TRBJ2-1|TRBV19|NA|NA
TGTGCCAGTAGCAGACAGGAGCAGTTCTTC
CASSRQEQFF
>TRBJ2-2|TRBV19|TRBD1|NA
TGTGCCAGTAGCCCACAGGGGGCCACCGGGGAGCTGTTTTTT
CASSPQGATGELFF
>TRBJ1-2|TRBV4-1|TRBD1|NA
TGCGCCAGCAGCCAAGATCGCGCGCTGGTAGGGGGCTTCTCTGGCTACACCTTC
CASSQDRALVGGFSGYTF
>TRBJ1-1|TRBV30|NA|NA
TGTGCCTGGACGATGGGCGTTGCGTACACTGAAGCTTTCTTT
CAWTMGVAYTEAFF
>TRBJ2-1|TRBV4-2|TRBD2|few
TGTGCCAGCAGCCTAGACCCGACTAGCGGGGAATTGGTTGAGCAGTTCTTC
CASSLDPTSGELVEQFF
>TRBJ2-2|TRBV6-1|NA|NA
TGTGCCAGCAGTGAACCGGGAACGAACACCGGGGAGCTGTTTTTT
CASSEPGTNTGELFF
>TRBJ2-7|TRBV4-3|TRBD2|NA
TGCGCCAGCAGCCAAGATAGGCTAGCGGGAGTTACACTGTACTTC
CASSQDRLAGVTLYF
>TRBJ2-3|TRBV19|TRBD2|few
TGTGCCAGTCAACGCGGGAGGGATACAGATACGCAGTATTTT
CASQRGRDTDTQYF
>TRBJ2-1|TRBV9|TRBD1|NA
TGTGCCAGCAGCGTAGGGGGGGACAGGGTCGGTGAGCAGTTCTTC
CASSVGGDRVGEQFF
>TRBJ1-2|TRBV18|NA|once
TGTGCCAGCTCACCACCTCAGGGTCCTACTATGGGCTACACCTTC
CASSPPQGPTMGYTF
>TRBJ2-3|TRBV6-1|TRBD2|NA
TGTGCCAGCAGTGAACGACGGCGGGGGGGCACAGATACGCAGTATTTT
CASSERRRGGTDTQYF
>TRBJ2-7|TRBV4-1|TRBD2|NA
TGCGCCAGCAGCCAAGGACTAGCGGGAGGGCTCTACGAGCAGTACTTC
CASSQGLAGGLYEQYF
>TRBJ2-2|TRBV28|TRBD2|NA
TGTGCCAGCGAGAAGTCGGAGACTAGCGGAACCGGGGAGCTGTTTTTT
CASEKSETSGTGELFF
>TRBJ1-2|TRBV28|TRBD1|NA
TGTGCCAGCAGTCCCTGGGACAGGGGTTACGATGGCTACACCTTC
CASSPWDRGYDGYTF
>TRBJ2-7|TRBV7-2|NA|once
TGTGCCAGCAGCGCACCTGGATGGAGGGGGCAGGAAGAGCAGTACTTC
CASSAPGWRGQEEQYF
>TRBJ2-3|TRBV5-1|NA|NA
TGCGCCAGCAGCCACGAGGGCACAGATACGCAGTATTTT
CASSHEGTDTQYF
>TRBJ1-6|TRBV5-6|NA|NA
TGTGCCAGCAGCCCCCCGGGCTCCTATAATTCACCCCTCCACTTT
CASSPPGSYNSPLHF
>TRBJ1-6|TRBV6-5|TRBD1|NA
TGTGCCAGCAGTTACGGGGACAGGGGGTCTTCACCCCTCCACTTT
CASSYGDRGSSPLHF
>TRBJ2-1|TRBV7-9|TRBD2|NA
TGTGCCAGCAGCTTAGAAGTCGGGACTAGCGGGAAGGGGGCCAATGAGCAGTTCTTC
CASSLEVGTSGKGANEQFF
>TRBJ1-1|TRBV2|NA|NA
TGTGCCAGGGGGCCTACAGGGTCGGGCACTGAAGCTTTCTTT
CARGPTGSGTEAFF
>TRBJ2-1|TRBV7-2|TRBD2|NA
TGTGCCAGCAGCTTAAGCCGGGTGGGGGGGAGATGGTACAATGAGCAGTTCTTC
CASSLSRVGGRWYNEQFF
>TRBJ2-7|TRBV29-1|NA|NA
TGCAGCGTTGGGGTCTGGAGCGAGCAGTACTTC
CSVGVWSEQYF
>TRBJ1-1|TRBV20-1|NA|NA
TGCAGTGCTTCGGGGGGGGGTGAAGCTTTCTTT
CSASGGGEAFF